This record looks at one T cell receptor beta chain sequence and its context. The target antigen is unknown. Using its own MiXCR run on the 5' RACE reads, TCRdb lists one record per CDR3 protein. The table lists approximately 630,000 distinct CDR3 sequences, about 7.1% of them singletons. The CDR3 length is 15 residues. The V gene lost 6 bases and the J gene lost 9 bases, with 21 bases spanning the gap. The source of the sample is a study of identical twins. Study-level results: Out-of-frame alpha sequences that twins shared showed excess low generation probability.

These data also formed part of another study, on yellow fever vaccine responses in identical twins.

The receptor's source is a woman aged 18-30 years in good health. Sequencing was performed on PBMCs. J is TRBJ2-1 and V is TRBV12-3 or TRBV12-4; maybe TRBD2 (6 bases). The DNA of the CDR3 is TGTGCCAGCAGCCCGGGACTCGGATTTAGTGGTGAGCAGTTCTTC. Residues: CASSPGLGFSGEQFF.